This T cell receptor beta chain appears in the sequencing data of a study of T cell responses to AZD1222 COVID-19 vaccine. The method was immunoSEQ multiplex PCR; TCRdb's version includes in-frame clones alone and lacks a portion of them. This sample yields about 150,000 clones, of which 87% are seen a single time; roughly a tenth belongs to the top ten. The sample was peripheral blood, taken 28 days after the second AZD1222 dose. The sequence derives from an adult who received the AZD1222 COVID-19 vaccine.

The CDR3 DNA reads as TGTGCCAGCAGCCCCAGGACTAGCGGGAGCTGGGGGGAGCTGTTTTTT. Translated, it gives CASSPRTSGSWGELFF. The genes are TRBV7-8 and TRBJ2-2; TRBD2 aligns across 13 bases. Unmatched junction bases numbered 8, after V lost 5 bases and J lost 8 bases. CDR3 length: 16 amino acids. Per the germline V gene, CDR1 is SGHVS and CDR2 is FQNEAQ.